The rows below give T cell receptor beta chains drawn from one sample of a study of T cells in Graves' hyperthyroidism and ophthalmopathy. TCRdb re-analysed the multiplex PCR reads in MiXCR, keeping a single row per CDR3 protein. The data show a few hundred thousand distinct CDR3 sequences, around 15% seen once. The sequencing sample was made of blood. The receptors were gathered from a woman in her twenties or thirties with Graves' ophthalmopathy. CDR3s include the opening cysteine and the closing phenylalanine or tryptophan. The D gene is left open where the match is weak.

v_call,d_call,j_call,cdr3_aa
TRBV9,-,TRBJ1-2,CASSVARGPGYTF
TRBV7-2,TRBD2,TRBJ2-3,CASSLAAGSTDTQYF
TRBV11-3,TRBD1,TRBJ1-5,CASSFGQGPGPQHF
TRBV28,TRBD1,TRBJ2-2,CASSTPGTGGLNTGELFF
TRBV7-9,-,TRBJ2-7,CASSLEGSPTYEQYF
TRBV15,TRBD2,TRBJ2-7,CATSRVGRFGTSGFYEQYF
TRBV27,-,TRBJ2-1,CASSSGGLSIEQFF
TRBV11-3,-,TRBJ2-3,CASTVQGTDTQYF
TRBV4-1,-,TRBJ1-5,CASSQILRGNQPQHF
TRBV20-1,-,TRBJ1-1,CSTSKGGWTEAFF
TRBV6-2/TRBV6-3,TRBD1,TRBJ1-1,CASSYPTGTGMNTEAFF
TRBV7-2,-,TRBJ1-1,CASSPERSLNTEAFF
TRBV4-1,-,TRBJ1-5,CASSQVQVEAANQPQHF
TRBV4-1,-,TRBJ2-4,CASSQSGLPNIQYF
TRBV11-3,TRBD1,TRBJ1-1,CASKLMGQGNTEAFF
TRBV6-5,TRBD1,TRBJ1-2,CASSYPRQGRYLRYTF
TRBV10-3,-,TRBJ2-3,CAISGPQSIGTDTQYF
TRBV7-2,-,TRBJ2-7,CASSFARGGVASYEQYF
TRBV9,TRBD1,TRBJ1-2,CASSVGAGTGYGYTF
TRBV6-1,-,TRBJ2-3,CASSPTSSVWRRTQYF
TRBV5-1,TRBD1,TRBJ2-3,CASSPGTATDTQYF
TRBV12-3/TRBV12-4,-,TRBJ1-1,CASSLSFGSSRTEAFF
TRBV15,-,TRBJ2-5,CATSRQGGEPETQYF